These 5 T cell receptor beta chains were all obtained from the same sample, sequenced in a study of blood T cell repertoires in COVID-19 (dated by TCRdb to about 2020). The library was prepared using the immunoSEQ multiplex PCR assay. Sourced from immuneACCESS, this table was stored by TCRdb with only in-frame sequences that have V and J called. A share of the clones is absent; for the studies checked, an unresolved V gene accounts for under half, and the remainder has no known explanation. This sample gives about 120,000 clones in total; about four fifths of them show up just once. The top ten constitute approximately 16% of the sample. Input material: peripheral blood. Source of these receptors: a man in his fifties or sixties with active or convalescent COVID-19.

The V call is TRBV27, the J call TRBJ1-1, with no clear D. V gave up 4 bases and J gave up 3 bases, with 9 bases separating them. The V gene's germline CDR1 is MNHEY and CDR2 SMNVEV (reference sequence). The CDR3 is 13 amino acids. In nucleotides, the CDR3 is TGTGCCAGCAGTTCCAGGTCGGACACTGAAGCTTTCTTT. Its protein is CASSSRSDTEAFF.

In DNA form, the CDR3 reads TGTGCCAGCAGCGTATCCAGGGTAGGGGAGCTGTTTTTT. Its protein product is CASSVSRVGELFF. The V call is TRBV9, the J call TRBJ2-2, with a tentative D call TRBD1 (5 bases). Per the germline V gene, CDR1 is SGDLS and CDR2 is YYNGEE. The CDR3 length is 13 residues. V lost 1 base to trimming and J lost 8 bases, with 9 bases between them.

The chain recombines TRBV7-9 with TRBJ2-2; 7 bases match TRBD2. CDR3 length: 15 amino acids. Per germline, CDR1 SEHNR and CDR2 FQNEAQ (reference sequence). The ends lost 1 base at V and 4 bases at J; junction bases unmatched: 3. In DNA, the CDR3 is TGTGCCAGCAGCTTAGTGGGACTACCCACCGGGGAGCTGTTTTTT. This codes for CASSLVGLPTGELFF.

The chain has TRBV6-5 and TRBJ1-3, with no clear D. CDR1 is MNHEY and CDR2 is SVGAGI in the germline V gene. The CDR3 loop spans 15 amino acids. Trimming removed 7 bases from V and 0 bases from J, with 13 bases in between. The CDR3 here is CASKPMRVSGNTIYF. DNA for the CDR3: TGTGCCAGCAAGCCTATGAGGGTCTCTGGAAACACCATATATTTT.

This clone was found once. The chain combines TRBV11-3 with TRBJ2-5; D is unclear. Germline CDR1 is SGHNT and CDR2 is YENEEA. The CDR3 extends over 14 amino acids. V lost 2 bases, J lost 1 base, and 8 bases lay in between. In DNA form, the CDR3 reads TGTGCCAGCAGCTTAAACAGCCTCCAAGAGACCCAGTACTTC. Its translation: CASSLNSLQETQYF.